These T cell receptor beta chains were read from a single sample in a study of cytomegalovirus exposure and HLA in healthy donors. Method: immunoSEQ multiplex PCR; TCRdb's copy keeps in-frame clones and lacks some. The table lists approximately 160,000 clones, 75% to 80% of them singletons. The specimen sequenced was PBMCs. The receptors come from a woman in her thirties or forties in good health and CMV-seropositive. CDR3s include the opening cysteine and the closing phenylalanine or tryptophan. The D gene is left open where the match is weak. A clone size is listed for some rows: how often the clone was seen (once, few, many), or a class if it is expanded.

D	size	V	length	J	DNA	CDR3
-	-	TRBV20-1	11	TRBJ2-1	TGCAGTGCTGCCCTAAGTGATGAGCAGTTCTTC	CSAALSDEQFF
TRBD1	-	TRBV9	15	TRBJ2-7	TGTGCCAGCAGCGTTGGAGGACAGGGTTTTTGGGAGCAGTACTTC	CASSVGGQGFWEQYF
TRBD2	-	TRBV30	14	TRBJ2-1	TGTGCCTGGAGCCGGACTAGCGTGTACAATGAGCAGTTCTTC	CAWSRTSVYNEQFF
TRBD2	-	TRBV6-1	15	TRBJ2-7	TGTGCCAGCAGAGACCCGGGGGGTCCCGTCTACGAGCAGTACTTC	CASRDPGGPVYEQYF
-	-	TRBV5-6	16	TRBJ2-7	TGTGCCAGCAGCTTGGGTCAGGGGGGATTGGGCTACGAGCAGTACTTC	CASSLGQGGLGYEQYF
TRBD2	-	TRBV10-1	17	TRBJ2-1	TGCGCCAGCAGCAAGGTTTTTACTAGCGGGGGGGAGTATGAGCAGTTCTTC	CASSKVFTSGGEYEQFF
-	-	TRBV30	13	TRBJ1-1	TGTGCCTGGAGTGTAGGAGCGAACACTGAAGCTTTCTTT	CAWSVGANTEAFF
-	-	TRBV11-3	15	TRBJ2-6	TGTGCCAGCAGCTTTGCGGTGTCAGGGGCCAACGTCCTGACTTTC	CASSFAVSGANVLTF
-	-	TRBV11-3	13	TRBJ2-2	TGTGCCAGCAGCTGGGAAAAGGGCAGGGGGGTGTTTTTT	CASSWEKGRGVFF
TRBD2	-	TRBV15	15	TRBJ2-5	TGTGCCACCAGCAGAGATCAAGGGGAGGGGGAGACCCAGTACTTC	CATSRDQGEGETQYF
-	few	TRBV5-1	15	TRBJ1-2	TGCGCCAGCAGCTTGGGGCTCGGGGTCGGCTATGGCTACACCTTC	CASSLGLGVGYGYTF
-	-	TRBV5-4	14	TRBJ1-2	TGTGCCAGCAGACCTAGCGGGGGTAGGTGGGGCTACACCTTC	CASRPSGGRWGYTF
TRBD1	-	TRBV9	15	TRBJ1-2	TGTGCCAGCAGCGTCGACAGGGGGGGGCTATATGGCTACACCTTC	CASSVDRGGLYGYTF
-	-	TRBV19	13	TRBJ1-5	TGTGCCAGTAGTATAGGCTACAATCAGCCCCAGCATTTT	CASSIGYNQPQHF
TRBD2	-	TRBV4-1	16	TRBJ2-5	TGCGCCAGCAGCCAAGAACTAGCGGGAGGGCTGGAGACCCAGTACTTC	CASSQELAGGLETQYF
TRBD1	-	TRBV5-6	13	TRBJ1-2	TGTGCCAGCAGCGCGGACAGGGCCTATGGCTACACCTTC	CASSADRAYGYTF
-	-	TRBV28	13	TRBJ1-6	TGTGCCAGCAGGCAAAACAGGGTTTCACCCCTCCACTTT	CASRQNRVSPLHF